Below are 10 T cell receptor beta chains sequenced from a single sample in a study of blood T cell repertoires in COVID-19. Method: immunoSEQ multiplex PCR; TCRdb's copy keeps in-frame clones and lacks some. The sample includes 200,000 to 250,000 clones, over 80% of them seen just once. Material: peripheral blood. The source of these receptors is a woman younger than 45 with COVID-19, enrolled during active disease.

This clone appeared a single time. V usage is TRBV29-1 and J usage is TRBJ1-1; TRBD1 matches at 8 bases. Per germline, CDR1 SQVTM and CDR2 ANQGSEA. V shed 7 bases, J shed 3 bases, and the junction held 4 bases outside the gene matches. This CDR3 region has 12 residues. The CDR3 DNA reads TGCAGCGCAATGACAGGGGACACTGAAGCTTTCTTT. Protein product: CSAMTGDTEAFF.

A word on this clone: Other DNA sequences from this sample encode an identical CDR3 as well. The CDR3 DNA reads TGTGCCAGCAGCTTAGATATGAACACTGAAGCTTTCTTT. Amino acid sequence: CASSLDMNTEAFF. The gene calls are TRBV7-9 and TRBJ1-1; D remains ambiguous. The V and J ends lost 1 base and 0 bases respectively, with 3 bases between them. The CDR3 consists of 13 residues. Germline V gene lookup returns CDR1 SEHNR and CDR2 FQNEAQ (reference sequence).

CDR3 sequence: CASSPSSGDTSNYGYTF. The CDR3 nucleotides read TGTGCCAGCAGTCCCTCCTCAGGGGACACCTCAAACTATGGCTACACCTTC. The genes are TRBV6-6 and TRBJ1-2; possible D gene TRBD1, 6 bases. The CDR3 is made up of 17 amino acids. V shed 5 bases and J shed 2 bases, with 21 bases lying between them. Germline assignment: CDR1 MNHNY and CDR2 SVGAGI (reference sequence).

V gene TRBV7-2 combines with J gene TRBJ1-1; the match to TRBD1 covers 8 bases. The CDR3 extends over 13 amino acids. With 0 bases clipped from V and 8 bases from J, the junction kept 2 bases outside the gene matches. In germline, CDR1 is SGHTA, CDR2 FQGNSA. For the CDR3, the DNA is TGTGCCAGCAGCTTAGCGCGGACAGGGGAAGCTTTCTTT. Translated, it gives CASSLARTGEAFF.

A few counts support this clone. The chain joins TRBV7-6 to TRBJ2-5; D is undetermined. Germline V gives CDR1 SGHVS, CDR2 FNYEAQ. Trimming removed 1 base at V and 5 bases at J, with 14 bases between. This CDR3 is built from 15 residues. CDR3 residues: CASSLGGTNSETQYF. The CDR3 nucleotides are TGTGCCAGCAGCTTAGGTGGAACTAATTCGGAGACCCAGTACTTC.

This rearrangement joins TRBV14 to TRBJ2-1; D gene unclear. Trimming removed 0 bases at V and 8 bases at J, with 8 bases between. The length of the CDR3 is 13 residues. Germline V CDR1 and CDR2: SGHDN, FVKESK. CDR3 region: CASSQDNSDEQFF. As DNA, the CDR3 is TGTGCCAGCAGCCAAGATAACTCGGATGAGCAGTTCTTC.

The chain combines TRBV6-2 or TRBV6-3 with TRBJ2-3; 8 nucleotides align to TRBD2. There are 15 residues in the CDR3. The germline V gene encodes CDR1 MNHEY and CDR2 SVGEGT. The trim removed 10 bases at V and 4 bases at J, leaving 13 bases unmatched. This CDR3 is CATNPLGLVPDTQYF. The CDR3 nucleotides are TGTGCCACCAACCCCTTGGGACTAGTGCCAGATACGCAGTATTTT.

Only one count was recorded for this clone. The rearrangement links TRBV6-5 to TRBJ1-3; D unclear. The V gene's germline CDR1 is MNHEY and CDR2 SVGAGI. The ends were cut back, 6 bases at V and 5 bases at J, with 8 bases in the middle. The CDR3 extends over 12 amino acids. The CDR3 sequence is CASSRPRNTIYF. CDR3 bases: TGTGCCAGCAGCCGTCCTAGAAACACCATATATTTT.

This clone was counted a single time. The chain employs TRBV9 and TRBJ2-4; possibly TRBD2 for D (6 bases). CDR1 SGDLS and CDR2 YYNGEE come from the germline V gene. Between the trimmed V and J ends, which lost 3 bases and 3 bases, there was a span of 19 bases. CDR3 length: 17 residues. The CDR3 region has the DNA TGTGCCAGCAGCGCTCGCGGGCTTAGCGGAAACAAAAACATTCAGTACTTC. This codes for CASSARGLSGNKNIQYF.

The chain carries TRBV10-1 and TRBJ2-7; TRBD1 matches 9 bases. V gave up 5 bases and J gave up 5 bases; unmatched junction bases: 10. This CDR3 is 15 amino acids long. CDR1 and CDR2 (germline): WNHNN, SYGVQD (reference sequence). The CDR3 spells CASSPPRDRVHEQYF. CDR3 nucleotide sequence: TGCGCCAGCAGTCCCCCCCGGGACAGGGTCCACGAGCAGTACTTC.